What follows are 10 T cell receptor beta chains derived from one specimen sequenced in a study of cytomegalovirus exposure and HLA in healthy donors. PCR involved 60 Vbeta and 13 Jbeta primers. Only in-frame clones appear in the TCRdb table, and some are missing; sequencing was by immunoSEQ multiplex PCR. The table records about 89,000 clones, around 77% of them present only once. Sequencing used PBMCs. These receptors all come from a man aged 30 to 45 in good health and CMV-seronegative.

CDR3 sequence reads: CAWTGRTGGFHNSPLHF. Written as DNA, the CDR3 is TGTGCCTGGACTGGCCGAACAGGGGGATTCCATAATTCACCCCTCCACTTT. The gene calls are TRBV30 and TRBJ1-6; 8 bases are a match to TRBD1. CDR1 is GTSNPN and CDR2 is SVGIG in the germline V gene (reference sequence). J lost 5 bases, V lost 4 bases, and 13 bases had no gene match. This CDR3 is built from 17 residues.

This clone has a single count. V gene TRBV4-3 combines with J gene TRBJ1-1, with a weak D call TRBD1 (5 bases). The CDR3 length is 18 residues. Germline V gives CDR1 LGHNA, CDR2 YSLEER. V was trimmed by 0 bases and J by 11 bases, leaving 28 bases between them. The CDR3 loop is CASSQDVRREGIGRLAFF. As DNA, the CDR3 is TGCGCCAGCAGCCAAGATGTTAGAAGGGAGGGGATAGGGCGTTTGGCTTTCTTT.

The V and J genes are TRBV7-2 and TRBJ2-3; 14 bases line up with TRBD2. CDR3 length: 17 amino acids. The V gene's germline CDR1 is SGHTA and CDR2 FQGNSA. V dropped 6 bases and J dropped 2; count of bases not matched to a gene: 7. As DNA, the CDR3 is TGTGCCAGCAGACCCGGGACTAGCGGGAGAAACACAGATACGCAGTATTTT. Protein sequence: CASRPGTSGRNTDTQYF.

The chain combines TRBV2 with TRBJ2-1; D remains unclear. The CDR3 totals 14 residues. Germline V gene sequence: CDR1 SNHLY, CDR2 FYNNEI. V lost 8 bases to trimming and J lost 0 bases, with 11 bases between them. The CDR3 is CASGAASSYNEQFF. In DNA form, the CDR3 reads TGTGCCAGCGGTGCAGCCAGCTCCTACAATGAGCAGTTCTTC.

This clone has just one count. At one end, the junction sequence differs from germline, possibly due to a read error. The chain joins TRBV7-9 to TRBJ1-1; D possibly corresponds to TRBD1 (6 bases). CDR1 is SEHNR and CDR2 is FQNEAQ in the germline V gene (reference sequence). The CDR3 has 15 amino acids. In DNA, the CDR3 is TGTTCCAGCAGCCATAAACAGGGTGGGCGTTCTGAAGCTTTCTTT. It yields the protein CSSSHKQGGRSEAFF.

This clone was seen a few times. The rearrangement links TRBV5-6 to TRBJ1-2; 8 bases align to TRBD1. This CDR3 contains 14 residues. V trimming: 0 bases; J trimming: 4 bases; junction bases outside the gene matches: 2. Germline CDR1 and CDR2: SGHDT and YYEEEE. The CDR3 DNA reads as TGTGCCAGCAGCTTGGATGACAGGGGCTATGGCTACACCTTC. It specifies CASSLDDRGYGYTF.

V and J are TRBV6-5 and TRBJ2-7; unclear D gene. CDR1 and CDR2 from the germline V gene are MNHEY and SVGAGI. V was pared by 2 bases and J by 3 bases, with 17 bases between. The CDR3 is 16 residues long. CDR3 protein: CASSYPKSRNSYEQYF. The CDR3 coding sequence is TGTGCCAGCAGTTACCCCAAAAGCCGTAACAGCTACGAGCAGTACTTC.

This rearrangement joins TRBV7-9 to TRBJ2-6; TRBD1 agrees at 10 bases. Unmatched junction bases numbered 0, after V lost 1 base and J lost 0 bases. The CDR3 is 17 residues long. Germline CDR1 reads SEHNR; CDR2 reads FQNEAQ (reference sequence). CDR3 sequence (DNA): TGTGCCAGCAGCTTAGGGACAGGGGGCTCTGGGGCCAACGTCCTGACTTTC. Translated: CASSLGTGGSGANVLTF.

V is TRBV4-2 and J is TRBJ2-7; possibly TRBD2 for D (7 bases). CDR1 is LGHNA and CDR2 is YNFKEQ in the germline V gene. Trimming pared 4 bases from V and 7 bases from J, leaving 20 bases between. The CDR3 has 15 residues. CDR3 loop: CASSPSLAGAGEQYF. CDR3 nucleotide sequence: TGTGCCAGCAGCCCCAGTTTGGCGGGGGCGGGGGAGCAGTACTTC.

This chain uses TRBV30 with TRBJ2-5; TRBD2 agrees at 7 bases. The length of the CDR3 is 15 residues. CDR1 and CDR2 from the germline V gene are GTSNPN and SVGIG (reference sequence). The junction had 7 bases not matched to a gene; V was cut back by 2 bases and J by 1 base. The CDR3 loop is CAWSWGGTTQETQYF. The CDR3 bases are TGTGCCTGGAGTTGGGGGGGAACTACCCAAGAGACCCAGTACTTC.